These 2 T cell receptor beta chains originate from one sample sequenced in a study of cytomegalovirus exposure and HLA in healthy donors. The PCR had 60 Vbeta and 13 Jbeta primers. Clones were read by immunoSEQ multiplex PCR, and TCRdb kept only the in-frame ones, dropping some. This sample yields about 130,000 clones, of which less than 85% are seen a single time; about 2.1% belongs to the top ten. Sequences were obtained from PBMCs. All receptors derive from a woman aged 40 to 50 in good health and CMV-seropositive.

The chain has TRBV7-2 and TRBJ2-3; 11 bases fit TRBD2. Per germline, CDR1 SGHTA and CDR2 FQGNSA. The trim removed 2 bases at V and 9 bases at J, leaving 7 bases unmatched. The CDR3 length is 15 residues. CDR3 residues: CASSLNSGRASTQYF. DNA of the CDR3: TGTGCCAGCAGCTTAAATAGCGGGAGGGCCTCCACGCAGTATTTT.

CDR3 nucleotide sequence: TGTGCCAGCAGCTCCCCCTTTAAAGCGGAGAGGAACAATGAGCAGTTCTTC. Protein product: CASSSPFKAERNNEQFF. This chain links TRBV7-6 with TRBJ2-1, with D perhaps matching TRBD2 (5 bases). The V end lost 4 bases, the J end lost 5 bases, and 21 bases lay between the germline ends. There are 17 residues in the CDR3. Germline loops: CDR1 SGHVS, CDR2 FNYEAQ.